Listed below are T cell receptor beta chains from one sample, sequenced in a study of shared clonotypes between healthy human individuals. Produced via immunoSEQ multiplex PCR; TCRdb's table is partial and in-frame only. The sample includes 950,000 to 1,100,000 clones, roughly 74% of them seen just once. The specimen was memory CD4+ T cells from PBMCs. The receptor set was obtained from a man in his late teens or twenties in good health. Some clones in this sample may be carry-over from other donors' samples. CDR3s include the opening cysteine and the closing phenylalanine or tryptophan.

j_gene	v_gene	CDR3aa
TRBJ2-2	TRBV5-1	CASSPGLAGTGELFF
TRBJ1-2	TRBV4-2	CASSQGDQDVLGYTF
TRBJ2-1	TRBV2	CASSKRGPGSIYNEQFF
TRBJ2-3	TRBV19	CASSMGYGTDTQYF
TRBJ2-2	TRBV5-1	CASSSNAMSNTGELFF
TRBJ1-4	TRBV28	CASSPAGGVKGVFF
TRBJ2-7	TRBV28	CASARGGSYYEQYF
TRBJ2-5	TRBV13	CASSLRLAGQETQYF
TRBJ1-5	TRBV6-4	CASSLDGVGAQHF
TRBJ1-1	TRBV30	CAWRILWGEEAFF
TRBJ2-5	TRBV20-1	CSQRGQETQYF
TRBJ2-3	TRBV5-1	CASSLDRTSGRSADTQYF
TRBJ1-2	TRBV6-6	CASGRGAGYGYTF
TRBJ2-7	TRBV7-2	CASSLGGQDYEQYF
TRBJ2-1	TRBV5-4	CASSSRSSYNEQFF
TRBJ1-4	TRBV5-1	CASSLWGQGEKLFF
TRBJ2-7	TRBV19	CASSSDGLSYEQYF
TRBJ2-2	TRBV28	CASSLQTVTGELFF
TRBJ2-7	TRBV5-1	CASSLGWVSYEQYF
TRBJ1-1	TRBV5-1	CASSWTGRVNTEAFF
TRBJ1-5	TRBV27	CASSFRGLNQPQHF
TRBJ1-4	TRBV7-6	CASSVDVATNEKLFF
TRBJ1-2	TRBV7-3	CASSPRRGQGPNGYTF
TRBJ2-1	TRBV10-1	CASAGTSGSFSYNEQFF
TRBJ1-4	TRBV9	CASSADRGPGNEKLFF
TRBJ2-3	TRBV9	CASSVGISFSMDTQYF
TRBJ2-7	TRBV7-9	CASSPAGTRSYEQYF
TRBJ2-5	TRBV30	CAWSHGTAEGTQYF
TRBJ1-5	TRBV6-1	CAIQGRGHQPQHF
TRBJ1-1	TRBV10-3	CATTDRQDTEAFF
TRBJ1-1	TRBV7-9	CASSLGPGTTEAFF
TRBJ2-7	TRBV6-1	CASSDSLDFYEQYF
TRBJ2-7	TRBV15	CATRPGQGSYEQYF
TRBJ2-1	TRBV7-6	CASSLLLLGEEQFF
TRBJ2-7	TRBV27	CASIQSTGKWEQYF
TRBJ2-7	TRBV28	CASSERERPLYEQYF
TRBJ2-1	TRBV19	CASSPSGGSYNEQFF
TRBJ1-2	TRBV29-1	CSVGAFSDGYTF
TRBJ2-1	TRBV30	CAWSVLAGVANEQFF
TRBJ2-1	TRBV5-1	CASSISGSSYNEQFF
TRBJ1-1	TRBV7-9	CASSLDADTEAFF
TRBJ2-3	TRBV5-4	CASSNTGAEDTQYF
TRBJ2-3	TRBV19	CASSLGLAGVDTDTQYF
TRBJ1-3	TRBV30	CASRRGVPGNTIYF
TRBJ2-3	TRBV7-9	CASSFHHTDTQYF
TRBJ1-1	TRBV7-3	CASSKSQNTEAFF
TRBJ2-3	TRBV5-6	CASSLVSRTDTQYF
TRBJ2-2	TRBV4-2	CASSVRGRTGELFF
TRBJ1-3	TRBV7-6	CASSLKTGNTIYF
TRBJ1-5	TRBV28	CASITGGPNQPQHF
TRBJ1-5	TRBV4-2	CASSQDTSRNQPQHF
TRBJ2-2	TRBV5-1	CASSPQTAPTGELFF
TRBJ2-5	TRBV12-5	CASGGASGAGLAGAEETQYF
TRBJ2-7	TRBV4-3	CASSQLGRDFYEQYF
TRBJ2-3	TRBV19	CASSNPTATDTQYF